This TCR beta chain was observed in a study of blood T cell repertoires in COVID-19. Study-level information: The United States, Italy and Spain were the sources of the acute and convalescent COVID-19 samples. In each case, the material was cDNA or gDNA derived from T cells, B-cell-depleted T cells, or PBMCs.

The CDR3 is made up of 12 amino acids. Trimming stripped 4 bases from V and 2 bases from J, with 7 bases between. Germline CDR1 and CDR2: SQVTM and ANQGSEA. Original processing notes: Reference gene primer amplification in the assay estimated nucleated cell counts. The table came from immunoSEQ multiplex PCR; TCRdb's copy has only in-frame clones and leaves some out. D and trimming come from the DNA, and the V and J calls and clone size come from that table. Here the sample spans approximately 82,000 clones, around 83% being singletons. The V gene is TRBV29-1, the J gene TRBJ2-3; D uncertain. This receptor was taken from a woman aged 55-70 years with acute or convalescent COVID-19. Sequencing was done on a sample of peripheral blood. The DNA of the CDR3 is TGCAGCGTTGTTGGAGACACAGATACGCAGTATTTT. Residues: CSVVGDTDTQYF.